The sequence of this T cell receptor beta chain was determined in a study of T cell responses to AZD1222 COVID-19 vaccine. CDR3 length equals 13 residues. Trimming shortened V by 3 bases and J by 0 bases, and 6 bases separated the two germline ends. Germline CDR1 and CDR2: GTSNPN and SVGIG (reference sequence). Assay: immunoSEQ multiplex PCR; the TCRdb copy retains only in-frame clones and omits some. The table has about 140,000 clones, 93% seen once. The TCR was taken from an adult in good health. This specimen was peripheral blood, taken on day 0 of MenACWY control vaccination. The chain couples TRBV30 to TRBJ2-1; D is undetermined. Written as DNA, the CDR3 is TGTGCCTGGAGCGGAGCCTCCTACAATGAGCAGTTCTTC. Residues: CAWSGASYNEQFF.